Sequencing of this T cell receptor beta chain was carried out in a study of OX40 agonist ivuxolimab in advanced cancers. V dropped 3 bases and J dropped 8 bases, with 10 bases sitting between them. The CDR3 is made up of 13 amino acids. The germline gives CDR1 SGHTA, CDR2 FQGNSA. The assay was immunoSEQ multiplex PCR, and TCRdb's table has in-frame clones only and misses some. Among roughly 90,000 clones listed, 70% to 90% were seen once. The input for sequencing was CD4+ or CD8+ T cells sorted from blood, taken in a trial of the OX40 agonist ivuxolimab. The rearrangement uses TRBV7-2 and TRBJ1-4; D is unresolved. The sequence was obtained from an adult with an advanced solid tumor such as melanoma, head and neck, liver or kidney cancer. DNA of the CDR3: TGTGCCAGCAGCTTGGGTCAAAGGGAAAAACTGTTTTTT. Protein product: CASSLGQREKLFF. The variable domain in full, completed from reference TRBV7-2 and TRBJ1-4, reads GAGVSQSPSNKVTEKGKDVELRCDPISGHTALYWYRQSLGQGLEFLIYFQGNSAPDKSGLPSDRFSAERTGGSVSTLTIQRTQQEDSAVYLCASSLGQREKLFFGSGTQLSVL.